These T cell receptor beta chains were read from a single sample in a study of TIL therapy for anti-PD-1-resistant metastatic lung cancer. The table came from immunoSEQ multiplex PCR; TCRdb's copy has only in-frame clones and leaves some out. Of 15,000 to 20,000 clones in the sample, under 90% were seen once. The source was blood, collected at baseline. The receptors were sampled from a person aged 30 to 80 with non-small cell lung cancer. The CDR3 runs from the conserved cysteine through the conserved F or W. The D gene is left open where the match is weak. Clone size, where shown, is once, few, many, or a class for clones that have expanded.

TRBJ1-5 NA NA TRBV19 CASSRDPLVRNQPQHF TGTGCCAGTAGTAGGGACCCCCTCGTTCGCAATCAGCCCCAGCATTTT
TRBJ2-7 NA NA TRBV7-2 CASTSQRGLEQYF TGTGCCAGCACCTCTCAGAGAGGTCTCGAGCAGTACTTC
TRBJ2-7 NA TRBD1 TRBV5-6 CASSPVGTGAYEQYF TGTGCCAGCAGCCCGGTGGGGACAGGAGCCTACGAGCAGTACTTC
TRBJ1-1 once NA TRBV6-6 CASLGPLNTEVFF TGTGCCAGCTTGGGCCCATTGAACACTGAAGTTTTCTTT
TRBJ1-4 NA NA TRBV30 CAWSGPGGEKLFF TGTGCCTGGAGTGGACCGGGAGGTGAAAAACTGTTTTTT
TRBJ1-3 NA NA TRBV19 CASSLGQYVGNTIYF TGTGCCAGTAGTCTAGGCCAGTACGTCGGAAACACCATATATTTT
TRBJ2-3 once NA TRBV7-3 CASSPPLWPSTDTQYF TGTGCCAGCAGCCCCCCCTTGTGGCCTAGCACAGATACGCAGTATTTT
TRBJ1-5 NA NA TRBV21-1 CASSKVGSRAGQPQHF TGTGCCAGCAGCAAAGTTGGTTCCAGGGCAGGTCAGCCCCAGCATTTT
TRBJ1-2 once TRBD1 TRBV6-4 CASRATGGDYGYTF TGTGCCAGCAGAGCCACAGGGGGCGACTATGGCTACACCTTC
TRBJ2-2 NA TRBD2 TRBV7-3 CASSLIPSGSPGELFF TGTGCCAGCAGCTTAATCCCAAGCGGGAGTCCCGGGGAGCTGTTTTTT
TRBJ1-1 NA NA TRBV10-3 CATHENTEAFF TGTGCCACCCACGAGAACACTGAAGCTTTCTTT
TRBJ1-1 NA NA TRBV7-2 CASSPGSLNTEAFF TGTGCCAGCAGCCCAGGGTCCCTGAACACTGAAGCTTTCTTT
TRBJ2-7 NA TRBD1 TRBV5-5 CASSLGGQGAEQYF TGTGCCAGCAGCTTGGGGGGACAGGGAGCCGAGCAGTACTTC
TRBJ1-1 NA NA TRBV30 CAWKGPVRWTEAFF TGTGCCTGGAAGGGCCCGGTTCGTTGGACTGAAGCTTTCTTT
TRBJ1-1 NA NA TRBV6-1 CASSEASGGATEAFF TGTGCCAGCAGTGAAGCGTCGGGGGGGGCCACTGAAGCTTTCTTT
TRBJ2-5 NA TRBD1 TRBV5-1 CASSPTGSQETQYF TGCGCCAGCAGCCCGACAGGGAGTCAGGAGACCCAGTACTTC
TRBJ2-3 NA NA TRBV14 CASSQGWNTQYF TGTGCCAGCAGCCAAGGCTGGAATACGCAGTATTTT
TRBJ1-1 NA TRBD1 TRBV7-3 CASSRTGGDTEAFF TGTGCCAGCAGCCGCACAGGGGGGGACACTGAAGCTTTCTTT
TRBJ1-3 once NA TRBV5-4 CASSLRTAGRENTIYF TGTGCCAGCAGCTTGCGGACAGCTGGTAGAGAAAACACCATATATTTT
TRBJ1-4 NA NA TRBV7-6 CASSLGGTREKLFF TGTGCCAGCAGCTTAGGGGGAACTCGCGAAAAACTGTTTTTT
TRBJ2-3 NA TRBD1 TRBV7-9 CASSGTGASTDTQYF TGTGCCAGTTCCGGGACAGGGGCGAGCACAGATACGCAGTATTTT
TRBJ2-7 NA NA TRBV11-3 CASSQRGGHEQYF TGTGCCAGCAGCCAAAGGGGGGGCCACGAGCAGTACTTC
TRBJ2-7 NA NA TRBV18 CASSPLQLQSYEQYF TGTGCCAGCTCACCCCTTCAGCTCCAAAGCTACGAGCAGTACTTC
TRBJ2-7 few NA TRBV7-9 CASSQEQGLGQYF TGTGCCAGCAGCCAAGAGCAGGGCCTGGGGCAGTACTTC
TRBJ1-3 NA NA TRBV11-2 CASSLDRSGNTIYF TGTGCCAGCAGCTTAGACCGCTCTGGAAACACCATATATTTT
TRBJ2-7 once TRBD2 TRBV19 CASSTAGLAVYEQYF TGTGCCAGTAGTACCGCCGGACTAGCGGTGTACGAGCAGTACTTC
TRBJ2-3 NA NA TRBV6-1 CASPAQGWGTDTQYF TGTGCCAGCCCGGCCCAGGGGTGGGGGACAGATACGCAGTATTTT
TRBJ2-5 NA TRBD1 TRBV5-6 CASSPGTGGMTQYF TGTGCCAGCAGCCCTGGGACAGGGGGCATGACCCAGTACTTC
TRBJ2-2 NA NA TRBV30 CAWALGLLGTGELFF TGTGCCTGGGCCCTGGGCCTACTGGGCACCGGGGAGCTGTTTTTT
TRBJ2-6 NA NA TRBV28 CASSPPNRAGANVLTF TGTGCCAGCAGTCCCCCAAACAGGGCTGGGGCCAACGTCCTGACTTTC
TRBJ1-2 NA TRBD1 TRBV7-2 CASRAGTGSVYTF TGTGCCAGCAGAGCCGGGACAGGGTCTGTCTACACCTTC
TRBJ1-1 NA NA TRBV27 CASNEAEAFF TGTGCCAGCAACGAAGCGGAGGCTTTCTTT
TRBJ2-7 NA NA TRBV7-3 CASSSTGGDEQYF TGTGCCAGCAGCTCGACAGGTGGCGACGAGCAGTACTTC
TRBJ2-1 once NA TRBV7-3 CASSLGRTNPNEQFF TGTGCCAGCAGCTTAGGGCGGACCAACCCTAATGAGCAGTTCTTC
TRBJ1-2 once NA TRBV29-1 CSVGLGKDYGYTF TGCAGCGTTGGTTTAGGGAAGGACTATGGCTACACCTTC
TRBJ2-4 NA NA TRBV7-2 CASSPGALNIQYF TGTGCCAGCAGCCCGGGGGCCCTAAACATTCAGTACTTC
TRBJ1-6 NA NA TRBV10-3 CASGDRSKNNSPLHF TGTGCCTCAGGAGACAGGTCGAAGAATAATTCACCCCTCCACTTT
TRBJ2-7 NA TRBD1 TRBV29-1 CSVAGTGSSYEQYF TGCAGCGTTGCCGGGACAGGGAGCTCCTACGAGCAGTACTTC
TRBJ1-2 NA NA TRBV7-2 CASSFGSYGYTF TGTGCCAGCAGCTTCGGGTCCTATGGCTACACCTTC
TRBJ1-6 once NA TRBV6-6 CASSSGRENSPLHF TGTGCCAGCAGTTCCGGACGGGAGAATTCACCCCTCCACTTT
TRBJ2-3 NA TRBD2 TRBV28 CASSLPSGRRADTQYF TGTGCCAGCAGTTTACCTAGCGGGAGGCGGGCAGATACGCAGTATTTT
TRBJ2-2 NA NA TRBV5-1 CASSLERMGGELFF TGCGCCAGCAGCTTGGAGAGGATGGGCGGGGAGCTGTTTTTT
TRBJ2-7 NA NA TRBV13 CASSLGRGEQYF TGTGCCAGCAGCTTAGGACGGGGCGAGCAGTACTTC
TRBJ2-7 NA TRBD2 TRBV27 CASRKTVSGGEYEQYF TGTGCCAGCAGAAAGACGGTCAGCGGGGGAGAGTACGAGCAGTACTTC
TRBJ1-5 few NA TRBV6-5 CASSYSRGNQPQHF TGTGCCAGCAGTTACAGCAGGGGCAATCAGCCCCAGCATTTT